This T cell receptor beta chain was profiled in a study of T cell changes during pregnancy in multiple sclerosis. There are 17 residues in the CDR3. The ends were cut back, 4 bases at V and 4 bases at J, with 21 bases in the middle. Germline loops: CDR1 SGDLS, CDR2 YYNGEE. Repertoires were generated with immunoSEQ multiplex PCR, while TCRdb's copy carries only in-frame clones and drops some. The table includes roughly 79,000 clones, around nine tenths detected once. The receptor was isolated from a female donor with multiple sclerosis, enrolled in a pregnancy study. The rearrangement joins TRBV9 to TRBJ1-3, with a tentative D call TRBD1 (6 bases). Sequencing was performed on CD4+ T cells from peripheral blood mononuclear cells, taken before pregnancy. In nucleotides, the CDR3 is TGTGCCAGCAGCTCCCGGGGGGGGCTATCCACGGGAAACACCATATATTTT. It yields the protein CASSSRGGLSTGNTIYF.